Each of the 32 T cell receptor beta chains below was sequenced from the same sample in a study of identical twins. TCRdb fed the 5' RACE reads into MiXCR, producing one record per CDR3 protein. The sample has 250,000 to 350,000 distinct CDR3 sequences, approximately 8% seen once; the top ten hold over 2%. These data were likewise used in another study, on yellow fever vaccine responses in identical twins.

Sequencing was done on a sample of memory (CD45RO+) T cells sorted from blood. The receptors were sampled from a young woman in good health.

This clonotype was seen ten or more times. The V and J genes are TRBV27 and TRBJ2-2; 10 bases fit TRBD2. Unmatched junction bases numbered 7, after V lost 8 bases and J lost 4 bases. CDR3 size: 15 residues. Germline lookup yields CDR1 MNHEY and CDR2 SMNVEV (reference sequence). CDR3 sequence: CASALAGVFTGELFF. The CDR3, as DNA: TGTGCCAGCGCGCTAGCGGGAGTCTTCACCGGGGAGCTGTTTTTT.

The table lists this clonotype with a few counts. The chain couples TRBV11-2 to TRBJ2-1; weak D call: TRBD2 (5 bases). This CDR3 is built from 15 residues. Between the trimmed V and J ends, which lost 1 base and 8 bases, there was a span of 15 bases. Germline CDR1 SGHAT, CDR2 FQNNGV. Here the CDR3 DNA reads TGTGCCAGCAGCTTAGGGTTTCGGGGAATGGATGAGCAGTTCTTC. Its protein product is CASSLGFRGMDEQFF. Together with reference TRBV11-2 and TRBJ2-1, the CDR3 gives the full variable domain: EAGVAQSPRYKIIEKRQSVAFWCNPISGHATLYWYQQILGQGPKLLIQFQNNGVVDDSQLPKDRFSAERLKGVDSTLKIQPAKLEDSAVYLCASSLGFRGMDEQFFGPGTRLTVL.

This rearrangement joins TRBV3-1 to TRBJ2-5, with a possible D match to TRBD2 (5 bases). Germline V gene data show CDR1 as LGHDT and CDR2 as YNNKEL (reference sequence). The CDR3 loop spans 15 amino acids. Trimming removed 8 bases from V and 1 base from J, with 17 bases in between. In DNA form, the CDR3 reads TGTGCCAGCCGCCCTCGATCGCGGGTCCAAGAGACCCAGTACTTC. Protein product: CASRPRSRVQETQYF.

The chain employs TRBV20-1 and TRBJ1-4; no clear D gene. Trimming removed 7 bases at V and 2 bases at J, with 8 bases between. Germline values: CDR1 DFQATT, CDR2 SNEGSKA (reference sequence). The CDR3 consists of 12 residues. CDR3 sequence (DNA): TGCAGTGTTTCGACTACTAATGAAAAACTGTTTTTT. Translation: CSVSTTNEKLFF.

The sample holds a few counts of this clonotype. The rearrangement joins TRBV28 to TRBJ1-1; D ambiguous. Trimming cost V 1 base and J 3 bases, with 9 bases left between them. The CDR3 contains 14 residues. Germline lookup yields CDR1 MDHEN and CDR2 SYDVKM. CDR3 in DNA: TGTGCCAGCAGTTTATACGTTGAGTACACTGAAGCTTTCTTT. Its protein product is CASSLYVEYTEAFF. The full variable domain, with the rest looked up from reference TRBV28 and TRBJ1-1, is DVKVTQSSRYLVKRTGEKVFLECVQDMDHENMFWYRQDPGLGLRLIYFSYDVKMKEKGDIPEGYSVSREKKERFSLILESASTNQTSMYLCASSLYVEYTEAFFGQGTRLTVV.

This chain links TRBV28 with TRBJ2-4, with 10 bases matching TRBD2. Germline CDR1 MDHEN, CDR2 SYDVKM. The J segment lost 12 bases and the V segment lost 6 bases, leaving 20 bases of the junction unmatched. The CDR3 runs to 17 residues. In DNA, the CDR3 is TGTGCCAGCAGGCCGGGGGGAGCTAGCGGGAGCTTATGGACTCAGTACTTC. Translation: CASRPGGASGSLWTQYF. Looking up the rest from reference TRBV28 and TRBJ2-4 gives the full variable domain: DVKVTQSSRYLVKRTGEKVFLECVQDMDHENMFWYRQDPGLGLRLIYFSYDVKMKEKGDIPEGYSVSREKKERFSLILESASTNQTSMYLCASRPGGASGSLWTQYFGAGTRLSVL.

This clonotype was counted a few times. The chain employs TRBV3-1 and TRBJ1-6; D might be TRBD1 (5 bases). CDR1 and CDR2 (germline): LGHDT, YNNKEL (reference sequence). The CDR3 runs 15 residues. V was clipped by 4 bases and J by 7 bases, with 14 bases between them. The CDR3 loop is CASSPEDTSNSPLHF. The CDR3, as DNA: TGTGCCAGCAGCCCGGAGGACACCTCCAATTCACCCCTCCACTTT. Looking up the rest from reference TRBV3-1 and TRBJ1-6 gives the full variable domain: DTAVSQTPKYLVTQMGNDKSIKCEQNLGHDTMYWYKQDSKKFLKIMFSYNNKELIINETVPNRFSPKSPDKAHLNLHINSLELGDSAVYFCASSPEDTSNSPLHFGNGTRLTVT.

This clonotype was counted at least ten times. The CDR3 reads CASGYGLNTEAFF. DNA of the CDR3: TGCGCCAGCGGTTATGGACTGAACACTGAAGCTTTCTTT. The V and J genes are TRBV4-1 and TRBJ1-1; D is unresolved. Germline-derived CDR1 and CDR2 are MGHRA and YSYEKL. This CDR3 has 13 amino acids. Trimming removed 8 bases from V and 0 bases from J, with 10 bases in between.

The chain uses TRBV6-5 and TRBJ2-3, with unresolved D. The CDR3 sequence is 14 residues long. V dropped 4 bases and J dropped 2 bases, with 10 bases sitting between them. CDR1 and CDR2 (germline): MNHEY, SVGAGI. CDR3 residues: CASSLRQVTDTQYF. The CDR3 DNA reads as TGTGCCAGCAGTTTGAGGCAGGTCACAGATACGCAGTATTTT.

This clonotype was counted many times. CDR3: CASSARGLTNGYTF. Written as DNA, the CDR3 is TGTGCCAGCAGCGCCAGGGGGCTGACGAATGGCTACACCTTC. The chain recombines TRBV3-1 with TRBJ1-2; 8 bases line up with TRBD1. The J segment lost 6 bases and the V segment lost 5 bases, leaving 8 bases of the junction unmatched. This CDR3 is built from 14 residues. Germline V gives CDR1 LGHDT, CDR2 YNNKEL (reference sequence).

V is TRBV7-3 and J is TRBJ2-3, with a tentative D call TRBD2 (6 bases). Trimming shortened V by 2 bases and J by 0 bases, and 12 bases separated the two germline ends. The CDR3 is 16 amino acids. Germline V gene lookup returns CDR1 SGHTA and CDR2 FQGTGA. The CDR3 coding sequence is TGTGCCAGCAGCTTACTCCCCGGGACTAGCACAGATACGCAGTATTTT. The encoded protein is CASSLLPGTSTDTQYF.

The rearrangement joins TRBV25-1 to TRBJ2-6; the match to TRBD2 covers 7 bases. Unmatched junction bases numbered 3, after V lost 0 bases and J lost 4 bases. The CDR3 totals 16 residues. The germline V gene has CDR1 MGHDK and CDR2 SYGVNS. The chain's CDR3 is CASSEYGGRGANVLTF. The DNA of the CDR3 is TGTGCCAGCAGTGAATACGGGGGGAGAGGGGCCAACGTCCTGACTTTC.

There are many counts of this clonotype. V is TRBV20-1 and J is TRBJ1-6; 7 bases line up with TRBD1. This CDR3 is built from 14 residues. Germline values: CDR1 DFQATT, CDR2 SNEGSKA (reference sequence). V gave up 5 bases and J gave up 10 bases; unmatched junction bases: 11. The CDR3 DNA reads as TGCAGTGCTCAGTGGGGCAGGGGGGACTCACCCCTCCACTTT. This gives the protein CSAQWGRGDSPLHF.

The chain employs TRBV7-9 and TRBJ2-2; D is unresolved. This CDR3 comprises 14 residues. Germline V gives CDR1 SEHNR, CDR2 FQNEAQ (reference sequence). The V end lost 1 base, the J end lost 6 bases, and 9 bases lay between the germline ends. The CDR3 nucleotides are TGTGCCAGCAGCTTAGATGCTTCCCCCGGGGAGCTGTTTTTT. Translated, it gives CASSLDASPGELFF.

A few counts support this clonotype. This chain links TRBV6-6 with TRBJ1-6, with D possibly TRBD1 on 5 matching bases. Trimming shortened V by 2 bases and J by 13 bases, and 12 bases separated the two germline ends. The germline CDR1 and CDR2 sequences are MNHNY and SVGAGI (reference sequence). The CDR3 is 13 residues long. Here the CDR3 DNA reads TGTGCCAGCAGTTACGGCCAGGGTAGCCCCCTCCACTTT. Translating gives CASSYGQGSPLHF.

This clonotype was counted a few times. The CDR3 loop reads CASSPGGLSEQFF. CDR3 nucleotides: TGTGCCAGCAGCCCGGGGGGGCTCAGTGAGCAGTTCTTC. The rearrangement links TRBV28 to TRBJ2-1; 8 positions match TRBD2. Unmatched junction bases numbered 7, after V lost 6 bases and J lost 9 bases. Germline V gene data show CDR1 as MDHEN and CDR2 as SYDVKM. The CDR3 runs to 13 residues.

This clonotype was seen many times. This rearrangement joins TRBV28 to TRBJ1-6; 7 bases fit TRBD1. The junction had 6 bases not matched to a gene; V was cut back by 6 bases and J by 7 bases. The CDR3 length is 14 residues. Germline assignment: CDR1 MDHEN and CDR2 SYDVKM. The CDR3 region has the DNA TGTGCCAGCAGGGCCACAGGGGTCAATTCACCCCTCCACTTT. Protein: CASRATGVNSPLHF.

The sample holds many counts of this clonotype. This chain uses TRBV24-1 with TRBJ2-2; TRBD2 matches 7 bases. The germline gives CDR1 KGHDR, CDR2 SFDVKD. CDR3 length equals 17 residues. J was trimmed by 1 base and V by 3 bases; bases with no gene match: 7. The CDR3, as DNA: TGTGCCACCAGTGATAACAGGCGGGGGATGAACACCGGGGAGCTGTTTTTT. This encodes CATSDNRRGMNTGELFF.

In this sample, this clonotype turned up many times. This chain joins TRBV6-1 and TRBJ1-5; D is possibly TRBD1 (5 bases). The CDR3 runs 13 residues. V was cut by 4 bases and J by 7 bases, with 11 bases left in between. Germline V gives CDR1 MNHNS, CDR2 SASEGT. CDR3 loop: CASSVGVGQPQHF. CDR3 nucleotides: TGTGCCAGCAGTGTAGGGGTAGGGCAGCCCCAGCATTTT.

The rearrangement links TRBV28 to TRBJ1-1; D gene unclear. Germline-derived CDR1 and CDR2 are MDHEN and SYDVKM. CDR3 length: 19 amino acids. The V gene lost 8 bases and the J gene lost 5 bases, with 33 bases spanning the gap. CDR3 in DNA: TGTGCCAGCGGGGAAACATTATCATTAGTGAAAAATTGGAGTACTGAAGCTTTCTTT. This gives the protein CASGETLSLVKNWSTEAFF.

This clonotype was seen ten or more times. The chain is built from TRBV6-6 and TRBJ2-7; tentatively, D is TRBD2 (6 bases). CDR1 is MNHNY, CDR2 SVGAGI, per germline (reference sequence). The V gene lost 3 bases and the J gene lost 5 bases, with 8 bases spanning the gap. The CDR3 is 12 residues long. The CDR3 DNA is TGTGCCAGCAGTTATACGGGGGACGAGCAGTACGTC. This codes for CASSYTGDEQYV.

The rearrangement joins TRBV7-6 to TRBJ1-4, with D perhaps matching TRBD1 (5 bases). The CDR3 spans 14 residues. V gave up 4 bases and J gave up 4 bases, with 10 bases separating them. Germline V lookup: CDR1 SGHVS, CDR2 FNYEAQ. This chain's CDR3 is CASSWAGGNEKLFF. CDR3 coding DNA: TGTGCCAGCAGCTGGGCGGGGGGTAATGAAAAACTGTTTTTT.

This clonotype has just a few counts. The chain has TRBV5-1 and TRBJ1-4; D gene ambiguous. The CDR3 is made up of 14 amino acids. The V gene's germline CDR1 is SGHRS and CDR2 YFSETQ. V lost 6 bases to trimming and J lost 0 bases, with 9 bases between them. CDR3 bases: TGCGCCAGCACCGCGGCTGCAACTAATGAAAAACTGTTTTTT. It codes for CASTAAATNEKLFF.

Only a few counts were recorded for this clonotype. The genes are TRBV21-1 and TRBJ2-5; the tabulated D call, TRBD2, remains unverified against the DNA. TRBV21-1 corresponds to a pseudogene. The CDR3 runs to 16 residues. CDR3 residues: CASSKGCAGGPETQYF. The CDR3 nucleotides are TGTGCCAGCAGCAAAGGGTGCGCGGGAGGGCCGGAGACCCAGTACTTC.

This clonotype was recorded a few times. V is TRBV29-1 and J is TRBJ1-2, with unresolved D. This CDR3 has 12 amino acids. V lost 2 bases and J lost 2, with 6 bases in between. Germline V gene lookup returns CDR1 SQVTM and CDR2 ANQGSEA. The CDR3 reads CSVESINYGYTF. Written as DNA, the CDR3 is TGCAGCGTTGAATCGATCAACTATGGCTACACCTTC. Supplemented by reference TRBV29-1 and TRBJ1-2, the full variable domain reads SAVISQKPSRDICQRGTSLTIQCQVDSQVTMMFWYRQQPGQSLTLIATANQGSEATYESGFVIDKFPISRPNLTFSTLTVSNMSPEDSSIYLCSVESINYGYTFGSGTRLTVV.

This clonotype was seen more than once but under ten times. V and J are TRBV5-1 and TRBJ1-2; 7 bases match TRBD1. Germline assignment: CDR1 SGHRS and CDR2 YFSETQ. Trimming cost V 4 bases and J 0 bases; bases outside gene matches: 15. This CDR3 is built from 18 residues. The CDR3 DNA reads TGCGCCAGCAGCCCAGGTGCCGGGACAGCCGGAGCTAACTATGGCTACACCTTC. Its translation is CASSPGAGTAGANYGYTF.

The CDR3 spells CASSLAGAGETQYF. The CDR3 DNA follows: TGTGCCAGCAGTTTAGCGGGAGCCGGAGAGACCCAGTACTTC. The J gene is TRBJ2-5, the V gene TRBV28; 7 nucleotides align to TRBD2. The CDR3 covers 14 residues. Germline CDR1 MDHEN, CDR2 SYDVKM. The trim removed 2 bases at V and 4 bases at J, leaving 4 bases unmatched.

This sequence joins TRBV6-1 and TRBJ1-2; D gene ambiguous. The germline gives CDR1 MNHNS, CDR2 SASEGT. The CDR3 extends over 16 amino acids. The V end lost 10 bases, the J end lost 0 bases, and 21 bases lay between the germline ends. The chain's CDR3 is CATIEAPRRANYGYTF. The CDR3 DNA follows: TGTGCCACCATTGAAGCCCCCAGAAGGGCTAACTATGGCTACACCTTC.

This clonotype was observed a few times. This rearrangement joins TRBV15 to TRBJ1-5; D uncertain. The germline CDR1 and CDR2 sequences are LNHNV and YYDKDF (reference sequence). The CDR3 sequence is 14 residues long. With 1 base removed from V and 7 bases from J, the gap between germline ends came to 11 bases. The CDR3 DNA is TGTGCCACCAGCAGAGCGGGGATACGGCAGCCCCAGCATTTT. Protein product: CATSRAGIRQPQHF.

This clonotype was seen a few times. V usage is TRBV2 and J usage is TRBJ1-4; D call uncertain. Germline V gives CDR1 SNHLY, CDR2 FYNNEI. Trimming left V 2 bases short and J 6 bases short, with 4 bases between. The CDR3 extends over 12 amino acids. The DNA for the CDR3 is TGTGCCAGCAGTGAATCAGATGAAAAACTGTTTTTT. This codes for CASSESDEKLFF.

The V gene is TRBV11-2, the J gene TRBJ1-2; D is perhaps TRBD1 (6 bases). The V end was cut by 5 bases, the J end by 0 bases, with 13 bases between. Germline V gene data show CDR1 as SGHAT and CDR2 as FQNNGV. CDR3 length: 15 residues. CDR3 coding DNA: TGTGCCAGCAGCCCACCCAGGGGAGCTAACTATGGCTACACCTTC. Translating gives CASSPPRGANYGYTF.

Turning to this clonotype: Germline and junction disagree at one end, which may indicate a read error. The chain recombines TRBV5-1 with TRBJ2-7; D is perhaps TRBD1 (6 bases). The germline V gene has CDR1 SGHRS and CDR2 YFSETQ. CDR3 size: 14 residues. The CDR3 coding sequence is TGCGCCAGGAGCTTGTCAGCAGGGGCCCCCGAGCAGTACTTC. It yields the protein CARSLSAGAPEQYF.